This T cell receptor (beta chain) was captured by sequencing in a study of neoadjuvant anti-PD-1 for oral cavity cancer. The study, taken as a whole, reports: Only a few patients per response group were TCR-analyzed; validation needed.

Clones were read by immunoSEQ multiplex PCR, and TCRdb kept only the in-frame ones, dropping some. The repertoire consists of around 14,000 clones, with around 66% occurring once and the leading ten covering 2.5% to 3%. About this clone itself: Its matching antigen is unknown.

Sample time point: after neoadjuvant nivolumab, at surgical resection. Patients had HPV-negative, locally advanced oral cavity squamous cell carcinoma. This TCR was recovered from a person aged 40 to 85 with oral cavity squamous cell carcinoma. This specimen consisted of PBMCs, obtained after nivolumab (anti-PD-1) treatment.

The CDR3 loop is CAGDRGYYEQYF. CDR3 coding DNA: TGCGCGGGGGACAGGGGGTACTACGAGCAGTACTTC. This sequence joins TRBV4-1 and TRBJ2-7; TRBD1 aligns across 11 bases. From germline, CDR1 is MGHRA and CDR2 YSYEKL. This CDR3 region has 12 residues.